The rows below give T cell receptor beta chains drawn from one sample of a study of CD8 T cells in Susac syndrome. One entry per CDR3 protein results from TCRdb running MiXCR on the immunoSEQ multiplex PCR reads. Seen here are tens of thousands of distinct CDR3 sequences, roughly 90% observed once, and the top ten hold just over 0.5%. The sample was CD8+ T cells from PBMCs. The receptors shown here come from a human donor with multiple sclerosis. CDR3s include the opening cysteine and the closing phenylalanine or tryptophan. Fields, in order: clone size, J gene, CDR3 length, V gene, D gene, CDR3 DNA, CDR3 protein. A D gene is named only where the DNA matches it firmly. A clone size is listed for some rows: how often the clone was seen (once, few, many), or a class if it is expanded.

.,TRBJ2-7,14,TRBV5-4,.,TGTGCCAGCAGCTCCGGCCTAACGGGATACGAGCAGTACTTC,CASSSGLTGYEQYF
.,TRBJ1-1,15,TRBV6-5,.,TGTGCCAGCAGTTACTCTCGGTCCATGAACACTGAAGCTTTCTTT,CASSYSRSMNTEAFF
few,TRBJ2-6,16,TRBV5-1,TRBD1,TGCGCCAGCAGCTGGACAGGGGGCGCTGGGGCCAACGTCCTGACTTTC,CASSWTGGAGANVLTF
.,TRBJ2-7,16,TRBV7-8,.,TGTGCCAGCAGCTTAGGCCCGACAGTAACGACCTACGAGCAGTACTTC,CASSLGPTVTTYEQYF
.,TRBJ2-1,15,TRBV6-5,.,TGTGCCAGCAGTTACGTGGCGTCAAGAGGGAGTGAGCAGTTCTTC,CASSYVASRGSEQFF
.,TRBJ2-5,17,TRBV28,TRBD2,TGTGCCAGCAGTTCGGGACTAGCGGGAGGGGGGTCAGAGACCCAGTACTTC,CASSSGLAGGGSETQYF
.,TRBJ2-5,13,TRBV27,.,TGTGCCAGCAGTTTAGGCCGGATTGAGACCCAGTACTTC,CASSLGRIETQYF
.,TRBJ2-7,13,TRBV2,.,TGTGCCAGCAGTGACGGGAACGACTACGAGCAGTACTTC,CASSDGNDYEQYF
.,TRBJ2-3,16,TRBV2,TRBD2,TGTGCCAGCAGCGTAGCGGGCCGGCTTTTCACAGATACGCAGTATTTT,CASSVAGRLFTDTQYF
.,TRBJ2-5,14,TRBV5-1,.,TGCGCCAGCAGCTTGGTCGGGTTCCAAGAGACCCAGTACTTC,CASSLVGFQETQYF
.,TRBJ1-1,16,TRBV18,.,TGTGCCAGCTTTAACCAAGTGGGCAGAACCAACACTGAAGCTTTCTTT,CASFNQVGRTNTEAFF
few,TRBJ1-5,14,TRBV6-5,.,TGTGCCAGCAGTTATACAGGAGGCAATCAGCCCCAGCATTTT,CASSYTGGNQPQHF
.,TRBJ1-5,14,TRBV13,.,TGTGCCAGCAGCTTAGGGCCAGGGAATCAGCCCCAGCATTTT,CASSLGPGNQPQHF
.,TRBJ1-1,14,TRBV19,TRBD1,TGTGCCAGTAGTATAGGACAGGGCGGCACTGAAGCTTTCTTT,CASSIGQGGTEAFF
few,TRBJ2-2,15,TRBV6-2/TRBV6-3,.,TGTGCCAGCAGTTACGGGGTCCCCACCACCGGGGAGCTGTTTTTT,CASSYGVPTTGELFF
.,TRBJ1-1,11,TRBV30,.,TGTGCCTGGAGGGGCGAGACTGAAGCTTTCTTT,CAWRGETEAFF
.,TRBJ2-2,15,TRBV19,.,TGTGCCAGTAGTATCGGTACAGACAACACCGGGGAGCTGTTTTTT,CASSIGTDNTGELFF
.,TRBJ2-1,16,TRBV25-1,TRBD2,TGTGCCAGCAGTGAAGGGAATAGCGGGAGGCCTGGCGAGCAGTTCTTC,CASSEGNSGRPGEQFF
.,TRBJ1-2,10,TRBV29-1,.,TGCAGCGTTGATTCGAATGGCTACACCTTC,CSVDSNGYTF
once,TRBJ2-5,17,TRBV9,TRBD1,TGTGCCAGCAGCTCCAAGTGGGCAGGGGGTGATCAAGAGACCCAGTACTTC,CASSSKWAGGDQETQYF
.,TRBJ2-1,16,TRBV19,TRBD2,TGTGCCTCCCGTGGCCCGTTAGCGGGAGGGGCCAATGAGCAGTTCTTC,CASRGPLAGGANEQFF
once,TRBJ2-3,15,TRBV6-2/TRBV6-3,.,TGTGCCAGCAGTACCCCGCAGGAGTCCACAGATACGCAGTATTTT,CASSTPQESTDTQYF
.,TRBJ1-1,14,TRBV6-6,.,TGTGCCAGCAGTTCGGAGGGGAGGAACACTGAAGCTTTCTTT,CASSSEGRNTEAFF
.,TRBJ1-1,13,TRBV28,.,TGTGCCAGCAGCCGGGGCCTGAACACTGAAGCTTTCTTT,CASSRGLNTEAFF
once,TRBJ2-7,16,TRBV7-2,.,TGTGCCAGCAGCTTAGGTTCTGGACTACTATCCTACGAGCAGTACTTC,CASSLGSGLLSYEQYF
.,TRBJ1-2,14,TRBV27,.,TGTGCCAGCAGTTTAGACGGACGGAACTATGGCTACACCTTC,CASSLDGRNYGYTF
.,TRBJ2-7,13,TRBV24-1,.,TGTGCCACCAGTGAGGGGAAGGACTACGAGCAGTACTTC,CATSEGKDYEQYF
.,TRBJ2-5,16,TRBV2,.,TGTGCCAGCAGGCACGACGAGACAGGGGCGGGAGGGACCCAGTACTTC,CASRHDETGAGGTQYF
.,TRBJ1-5,15,TRBV9,TRBD1,TGTGCCAGCAGCGGAGACGGGACAGTAAATCAGCCCCAGCATTTT,CASSGDGTVNQPQHF
.,TRBJ2-1,13,TRBV12-3/TRBV12-4,.,TGTGCCAGCAGTCACCCCCAATTATGGGAGCAGTTCTTC,CASSHPQLWEQFF
.,TRBJ2-7,18,TRBV6-2/TRBV6-3,TRBD2,TGTGCCAGCAGACCGGGACTAGCGGGAAGAATTGGGGCTTACGAGCAGTACTTC,CASRPGLAGRIGAYEQYF
.,TRBJ1-1,15,TRBV19,.,TGTGCCAGTAGTATAGGATTAGGGATGAACACTGAAGCTTTCTTT,CASSIGLGMNTEAFF
.,TRBJ1-4,14,TRBV27,.,TGTGCCAGCAGTTTGGTCGCAACTAATGAAAAACTGTTTTTT,CASSLVATNEKLFF
.,TRBJ2-1,13,TRBV6-5,TRBD2,TGCGCCACGGGACTAGCGGTATACAATGAGCAGTTCTTC,CATGLAVYNEQFF
.,TRBJ2-7,15,TRBV7-2,.,TGTGCCAGCAGCGTGTATCTCGACAGCTCCTACGAGCAGTACTTC,CASSVYLDSSYEQYF
.,TRBJ2-1,16,TRBV11-2,.,TGTGCCAGCAGCTTACCCCAGGTTGGCTTGGGAGATGAGCAGTTCTTC,CASSLPQVGLGDEQFF
.,TRBJ1-2,13,TRBV10-3,.,TGTGCCATCAGTGAGTCTACCCCGGACGGCTACACCTTC,CAISESTPDGYTF
.,TRBJ1-2,14,TRBV13,.,TGTGCCAGCAGCTCGAGGACGGGCGGTGATGGCTACACCTTC,CASSSRTGGDGYTF
.,TRBJ1-6,15,TRBV28,.,TGTGCCAGCAGTTTCCGGGATTTTGGTAATTCACCCCTCCACTTT,CASSFRDFGNSPLHF
.,TRBJ2-1,16,TRBV5-1,TRBD2,TGCGCCAGCAGCTTGGCCGTGGCTAGCGGCCACAATGAGCAGTTCTTC,CASSLAVASGHNEQFF
.,TRBJ1-1,16,TRBV5-1,.,TGCGCCAGCAGCTTGGCCGAACAGCTATTGAACACTGAAGCTTTCTTT,CASSLAEQLLNTEAFF
.,TRBJ2-2,16,TRBV24-1,TRBD1,TGTGCCACCAGTGAGAGGACAGGATATAACACCGGGGAGCTGTTTTTT,CATSERTGYNTGELFF
.,TRBJ2-2,16,TRBV13,.,TGTGCCAGCAGCTTAGCCAGGAACGCGAACACCGGGGAGCTGTTTTTT,CASSLARNANTGELFF
.,TRBJ2-1,16,TRBV9,.,TGTGCCAGCAGCGTAGCTCCGGGGGCACCCTACAATGAGCAGTTCTTC,CASSVAPGAPYNEQFF
.,TRBJ2-7,15,TRBV5-4,TRBD1,TGTGCCAGCAGCTTATACAGGGGGCAGGCCTACGAGCAGTACTTC,CASSLYRGQAYEQYF
once,TRBJ1-1,13,TRBV5-1,.,TGCGCCAGCAGCTTGGGGGGAGCCACTGAAGTTTTCTTT,CASSLGGATEVFF
few,TRBJ2-7,13,TRBV12-3/TRBV12-4,.,TGTGCCAGCAGTCCCGGACCAAGCTACGAGCAGTACTTC,CASSPGPSYEQYF
.,TRBJ2-3,16,TRBV5-6,TRBD2,TGTGCCAGCAGCCCGCTAGGGACTAGCGGCACAGATACGCAGTATTTT,CASSPLGTSGTDTQYF